This TCR beta chain was captured by sequencing in a study of cytomegalovirus exposure and HLA in healthy donors. Study-level findings and limits: An analysis that came later showed most CMV-associated TCR beta chains appearing HLA-restricted. Presence/absence analyses treated sequencing depth as roughly uniform across donors. CMV serostatus was the sole immune exposure data available.

Each donor was nominally healthy when sampled (though unrecorded immune exposures were likely). As for this clone: Its matching antigen is unknown.

The PCR had 60 Vbeta and 13 Jbeta primers. The protocol was immunoSEQ multiplex PCR, while the TCRdb copy is restricted to in-frame clones and leaves out a portion. This sample has about 160,000 clones; about four fifths occur once, and the top ten carry approximately 7%. The material sequenced was PBMCs. The receptor was derived from a woman between 25 and 40 years old in good health and CMV-seropositive.

CDR3 sequence (DNA): TGTGCCAGCATATCGAACACTGAAGCTTTCTTT. As protein: CASISNTEAFF. This rearrangement joins TRBV7-9 to TRBJ1-1; no reliable D call. The germline V gene encodes CDR1 SEHNR and CDR2 FQNEAQ (reference sequence). Deletions cut 7 bases from V and 1 base from J, with 4 bases between. The CDR3 is 11 residues long.